The 26 T cell receptor beta chains given below trace back to one sample, sequenced in a study of CD4 T cells in relation to SARS-CoV-2 and coronaviruses. Unexposed donor CD4+ T cells date from about 2010-2019, before the COVID-19 pandemic. Isolation of CD4+ T cells took place after roughly nine days in culture. Method: immunoSEQ multiplex PCR; TCRdb's copy keeps in-frame clones and lacks some. This sample has 31,000 or so clones; about two thirds occur once, and the top ten carry over 9%. Their antigens are not known. Sequencing was carried out using CD4+ T cells from PBMCs, cultured in vitro. The receptors shown here come from a human donor in good health.

The rearrangement links TRBV19 to TRBJ2-3; the match to TRBD2 covers 15 bases. The CDR3 contains 17 residues. Germline CDR1 and CDR2: LNHDA and SQIVND (reference sequence). The V gene end was trimmed by 2 bases and the J gene end by 5 bases; junction bases not matched to a gene: 5. CDR3 residues: CASSIRGLAGGGDTQYF. The CDR3 DNA reads as TGTGCCAGTAGTATAAGAGGACTAGCGGGAGGGGGAGATACGCAGTATTTT.

The rearrangement uses TRBV4-3 and TRBJ2-3; no clear D gene. Germline-derived CDR1 and CDR2 are LGHNA and YSLEER. The CDR3 has 13 amino acids. Trimming took off 0 bases at V and 5 bases at J, with 6 bases between the two ends. Here the CDR3 DNA reads TGCGCCAGCAGCCAAGAGTCTGTAGATACGCAGTATTTT. This codes for CASSQESVDTQYF.

The V and J genes are TRBV3-1 (or the pseudogene TRBV3-2) and TRBJ2-1; no definite D call. CDR1 and CDR2 from the germline V gene are LGHDT and YNNKEL (reference sequence). Deletions cut 1 base from V and 7 bases from J, with 8 bases between. This CDR3 has 13 amino acids. This CDR3 is CASSQVVGNEQFF. CDR3 bases: TGTGCCAGCAGCCAAGTTGTGGGGAATGAGCAGTTCTTC.

The chain is built from TRBV11-2 and TRBJ1-1, with 7 bases matching TRBD1. The length of the CDR3 is 14 residues. V lost 1 base and J lost 4; bases outside the gene matches: 3. Germline V lookup: CDR1 SGHAT, CDR2 FQNNGV. CDR3 DNA sequence: TGTGCCAGCAGCTTAGGAGGGGGCGTCACTGAAGCTTTCTTT. Its translation: CASSLGGGVTEAFF.

This clone has only a few counts. This sequence joins TRBV11-2 and TRBJ2-1; 9 bases are shared with TRBD1. The CDR3 is 16 amino acids. The J segment lost 4 bases and the V segment lost 5 bases, leaving 9 bases of the junction unmatched. Germline V CDR1 and CDR2: SGHAT, FQNNGV. CDR3: CASSNTGTGKYNEQFF. CDR3 nucleotide sequence: TGTGCCAGCAGCAATACCGGGACAGGGAAGTACAATGAGCAGTTCTTC.

V usage is TRBV7-6 and J usage is TRBJ1-4, with a tentative D call TRBD1 (5 bases). V was cut by 1 base and J by 8 bases, with 14 bases left in between. Germline-derived CDR1 and CDR2 are SGHVS and FNYEAQ. The CDR3 has 15 amino acids. CDR3 in DNA: TGTGCCAGCAGCTTAGGGCAAGGGGCGGGAGAAAAACTGTTTTTT. Amino acid sequence: CASSLGQGAGEKLFF.

V and J are TRBV6-6 and TRBJ2-7, with 7 bases fitting TRBD1. After removal of 4 bases from V and 3 bases from J, the junction contained 3 bases not matched to a gene. The CDR3 contains 13 residues. Germline lookup yields CDR1 MNHNY and CDR2 SVGAGI (reference sequence). CDR3: CASSSGQHYEQYF. The CDR3 DNA is TGTGCCAGCAGTTCGGGACAGCACTACGAGCAGTACTTC.

This sequence joins TRBV11-2 and TRBJ2-7, with TRBD1 as a possible D gene (5 bases). This CDR3 is 14 amino acids long. The V gene lost 2 bases and the J gene lost 0 bases, with 8 bases spanning the gap. CDR1 SGHAT and CDR2 FQNNGV come from the germline V gene. CDR3 region: CASSLFRDSYEQYF. The CDR3 region has the DNA TGTGCCAGCAGCTTATTCAGGGACTCCTACGAGCAGTACTTC.

The table lists this clone with a count of one. The gene calls are TRBV27 and TRBJ2-5; 10 nucleotides align to TRBD1. Looked up from germline, CDR1 is MNHEY and CDR2 is SMNVEV (reference sequence). This CDR3 has 15 residues. Unmatched junction bases numbered 7, after V lost 5 bases and J lost 4 bases. The CDR3 reads CASSPYRDRGETQYF. CDR3 bases: TGTGCCAGCAGTCCTTACCGGGACAGGGGAGAGACCCAGTACTTC.

This clone appeared a few times. The V call is TRBV5-1, the J call TRBJ2-1; no firm D call. V gave up 0 bases and J gave up 2 bases, with 6 bases separating them. Germline lookup yields CDR1 SGHRS and CDR2 YFSETQ. CDR3 length: 14 amino acids. CDR3 sequence reads: CASSLASAYNEQFF. The CDR3 DNA reads TGCGCCAGCAGCTTGGCCTCGGCCTACAATGAGCAGTTCTTC. Combining the CDR3 with reference TRBV5-1 and TRBJ2-1 gives the whole variable domain KAGVTQTPRYLIKTRGQQVTLSCSPISGHRSVSWYQQTPGQGLQFLFEYFSETQRNKGNFPGRFSGRQFSNSRSEMNVSTLELGDSALYLCASSLASAYNEQFFGPGTRLTVL.

The chain joins TRBV6-6 to TRBJ2-3; possibly TRBD1 or TRBD2 for D (5 bases each). This CDR3 has 15 amino acids. Germline lookup yields CDR1 MNHNY and CDR2 SVGAGI (reference sequence). With 4 bases removed from V and 2 bases from J, the gap between germline ends came to 13 bases. The CDR3 nucleotides are TGTGCCAGCAGTTCCCCGGGACGAGACACAGATACGCAGTATTTT. It codes for CASSSPGRDTDTQYF.

The CDR3 loop is CASSLGLGTAYNEQFF. CDR3 sequence (DNA): TGTGCCAGCAGCTTAGGGTTGGGGACAGCCTACAATGAGCAGTTCTTC. The chain has TRBV7-2 and TRBJ2-1; 7 positions agree with TRBD1. V lost 1 base, J lost 2 bases, and 5 bases stayed unmatched. The CDR3 is made up of 16 amino acids. In germline, CDR1 is SGHTA, CDR2 FQGNSA.

This clone showed up just once. The J gene is TRBJ1-5, the V gene TRBV28; TRBD1 agrees at 8 bases. The CDR3 has 16 residues. Looked up from germline, CDR1 is MDHEN and CDR2 is SYDVKM. The V and J ends lost 7 bases and 6 bases, in that order; junction bases with no gene match: 14. CDR3 in amino acids: CASIHPGGSLFQPQHF. The CDR3 nucleotides are TGTGCCAGCATCCATCCAGGGGGCAGTTTGTTTCAGCCCCAGCATTTT.

This rearrangement joins TRBV6-5 to TRBJ2-5; TRBD2 might be the D (6 bases). The CDR3 spans 13 residues. Germline V gene sequence: CDR1 MNHEY, CDR2 SVGAGI. Between the trimmed V and J ends, which lost 7 bases and 1 base, there was a span of 10 bases. CDR3 residues: CASIPGAQETQYF. CDR3 bases: TGTGCCAGCATACCGGGAGCCCAAGAGACCCAGTACTTC.

The V gene is TRBV10-1, the J gene TRBJ1-4, with no clear D. Germline CDR1 WNHNN, CDR2 SYGVQD (reference sequence). The CDR3 extends over 12 amino acids. Trimming cost V 10 bases and J 8 bases, with 14 bases left between them. DNA for the CDR3: TGCGCCACCCGGGCGGGTATGGAAAAACTGTTTTTT. It yields the protein CATRAGMEKLFF.

The rearrangement links TRBV4-3 to TRBJ2-1; TRBD2 aligns across 9 bases. Looked up from germline, CDR1 is LGHNA and CDR2 is YSLEER. This CDR3 region has 15 residues. Trimming took 6 bases from V and 5 from J; bases not matched to a gene: 8. The CDR3 nucleotides read TGCGCCAGCAGTCCCCAGAGCGGGGGGAACAATGAGCAGTTCTTC. Its translation is CASSPQSGGNNEQFF.

This clone appeared a few times. The CDR3 bases are TGCGCCAGCAGGGACTCGGACAGGGGTGACGAAAAACTGTTTTTT. This codes for CASRDSDRGDEKLFF. The chain employs TRBV10-2 and TRBJ1-4; 9 bases are a match to TRBD1. CDR1 and CDR2 (germline): WSHSY, SAAADI. The trim removed 6 bases at V and 8 bases at J, leaving 10 bases unmatched. This CDR3 has 15 amino acids.

This chain uses TRBV11-3 with TRBJ2-2, with D possibly being TRBD2 (6 bases). Germline V gives CDR1 SGHNT, CDR2 YENEEA. Trimming pared 3 bases from V and 5 bases from J, leaving 16 bases between. The CDR3 extends over 16 amino acids. CDR3 in amino acids: CASSFGLAPRTGELFF. In nucleotides, the CDR3 is TGTGCCAGCAGCTTTGGGCTAGCGCCACGAACCGGGGAGCTGTTTTTT.

The CDR3 reads CASSISRNVGELFF. The CDR3 DNA reads as TGTGCCAGTAGTATTTCTAGAAACGTCGGGGAGCTGTTTTTT. V gene TRBV19 combines with J gene TRBJ2-2; D remains ambiguous. The V gene lost 3 bases and the J gene lost 7 bases, with 12 bases spanning the gap. This CDR3 is built from 14 residues. Germline values: CDR1 LNHDA, CDR2 SQIVND (reference sequence).

The chain combines TRBV25-1 with TRBJ1-6; 7 bases line up with TRBD1. Per germline, CDR1 MGHDK and CDR2 SYGVNS. V lost 6 bases to trimming and J lost 5 bases; unmatched junction nucleotides: 1. The CDR3 is 13 residues long. CDR3 nucleotide sequence: TGTGCCAGCAGAGACAGGGATAATTCACCCCTCCACTTT. It codes for CASRDRDNSPLHF. Full variable domain (rest looked up from reference TRBV25-1 and TRBJ1-6): EADIYQTPRYLVIGTGKKITLECSQTMGHDKMYWYQQDPGMELHLIHYSYGVNSTEKGDLSSESTVSRIRTEHFPLTLESARPSHTSQYLCASRDRDNSPLHFGNGTRLTVT.

This sequence joins TRBV9 and TRBJ2-2, with TRBD2 matching 8 bases. V shed 2 bases and J 7 bases; nucleotides not matched to a gene: 10. CDR1 is SGDLS and CDR2 is YYNGEE in the germline V gene. This CDR3 comprises 16 residues. As DNA, the CDR3 is TGTGCCAGCAGCGTGTCCCTGGGACTAGTAGGCGGGGAGCTGTTTTTT. Translated: CASSVSLGLVGGELFF.

This clone was seen a handful of times. The gene calls are TRBV21-1 and TRBJ1-2; the tabulated D call, TRBD1, remains unverified against the DNA. TRBV21-1 is assigned pseudogene status. The CDR3 consists of 13 residues. The CDR3 region is CASSKVGRWGYTF. In nucleotides, the CDR3 is TGTGCCAGCAGCAAAGTGGGCAGGTGGGGCTACACCTTC.

The chain joins TRBV4-3 to TRBJ2-7, with D perhaps matching TRBD2 (6 bases). The CDR3 covers 15 residues. The V gene lost 1 base and the J gene lost 7 bases, with 17 bases spanning the gap. The germline V gene encodes CDR1 LGHNA and CDR2 YSLEER. In DNA, the CDR3 is TGCGCCAGCAGCCAAGGTTCCCAGGGAGGAAGGGAGCAGTACTTC. This translates into CASSQGSQGGREQYF.

Only one count was recorded for this clone. J is TRBJ1-5 and V is TRBV21-1. TRBV21-1 is assigned pseudogene status. CDR3 length: 12 residues. The CDR3: CASSKGNQPQHF. The CDR3 DNA sequence: TGTGCCAGCAGCAAAGGGAATCAGCCCCAGCATTTT.

This chain connects TRBV5-1 to TRBJ2-5; TRBD2 might be the D (5 bases). The germline V and J ends were trimmed by 2 bases and 1 base, with 9 bases remaining between them. The CDR3 runs 14 residues. Germline V lookup: CDR1 SGHRS, CDR2 YFSETQ. CDR3 sequence (DNA): TGCGCCAGCAGCTTCTCGGCGGGCCAAGAGACCCAGTACTTC. Translating it yields CASSFSAGQETQYF. Combining the CDR3 with reference TRBV5-1 and TRBJ2-5 gives the whole variable domain KAGVTQTPRYLIKTRGQQVTLSCSPISGHRSVSWYQQTPGQGLQFLFEYFSETQRNKGNFPGRFSGRQFSNSRSEMNVSTLELGDSALYLCASSFSAGQETQYFGPGTRLLVL.

This clone was recorded once. The CDR3 bases are TGCGCCAGCAGCTCAGCTGCGGGGAACACTGAAGCTTTCTTT. As protein: CASSSAAGNTEAFF. The V call is TRBV5-1, the J call TRBJ1-1; no definite D call. The CDR3 is 14 residues long. CDR1 is SGHRS and CDR2 is YFSETQ in the germline V gene. V gave up 3 bases and J gave up 1 base, with 10 bases separating them. The whole variable domain, remainder taken from reference TRBV5-1 and TRBJ1-1, is KAGVTQTPRYLIKTRGQQVTLSCSPISGHRSVSWYQQTPGQGLQFLFEYFSETQRNKGNFPGRFSGRQFSNSRSEMNVSTLELGDSALYLCASSSAAGNTEAFFGQGTRLTVV.